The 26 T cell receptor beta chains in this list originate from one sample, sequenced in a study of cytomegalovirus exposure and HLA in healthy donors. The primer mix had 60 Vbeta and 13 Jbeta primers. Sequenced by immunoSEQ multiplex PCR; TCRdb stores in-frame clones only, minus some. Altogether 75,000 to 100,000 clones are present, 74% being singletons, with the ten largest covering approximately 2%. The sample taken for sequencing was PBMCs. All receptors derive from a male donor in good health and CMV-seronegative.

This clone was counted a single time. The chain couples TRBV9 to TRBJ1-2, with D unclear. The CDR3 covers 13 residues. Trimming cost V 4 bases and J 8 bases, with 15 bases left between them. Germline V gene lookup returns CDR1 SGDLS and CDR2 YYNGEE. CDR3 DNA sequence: TGTGCCAGCAGCACAGACGAAACTGGGGGCTACACCTTC. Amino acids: CASSTDETGGYTF.

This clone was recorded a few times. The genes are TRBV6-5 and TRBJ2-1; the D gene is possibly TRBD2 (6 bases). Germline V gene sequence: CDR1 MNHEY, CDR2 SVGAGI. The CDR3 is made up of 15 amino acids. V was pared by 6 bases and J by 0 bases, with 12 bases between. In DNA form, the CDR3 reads TGTGCCAGCAGGGGAGGACAAGGCTCCTACAATGAGCAGTTCTTC. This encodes CASRGGQGSYNEQFF.

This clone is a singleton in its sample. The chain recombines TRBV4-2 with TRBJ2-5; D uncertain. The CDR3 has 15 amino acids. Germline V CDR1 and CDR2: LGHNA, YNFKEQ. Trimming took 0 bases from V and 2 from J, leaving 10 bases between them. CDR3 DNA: TGTGCCAGCAGCCAAGATGGTCAGGAACAAGAGACCCAGTACTTC. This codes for CASSQDGQEQETQYF.

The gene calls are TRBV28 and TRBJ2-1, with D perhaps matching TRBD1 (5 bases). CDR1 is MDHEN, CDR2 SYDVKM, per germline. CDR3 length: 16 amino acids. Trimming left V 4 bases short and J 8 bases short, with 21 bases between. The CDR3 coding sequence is TGTGCCAGCAGTTCCGTCAGGGAAGGATATGGGGATGAGCAGTTCTTC. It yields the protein CASSSVREGYGDEQFF.

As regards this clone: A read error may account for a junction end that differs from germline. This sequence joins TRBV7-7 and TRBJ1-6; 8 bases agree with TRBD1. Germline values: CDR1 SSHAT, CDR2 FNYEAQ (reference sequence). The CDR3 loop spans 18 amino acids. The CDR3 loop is CASSSPSHLGQVNSPLHF. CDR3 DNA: TGTGCTAGCAGCTCGCCGAGCCACCTGGGACAGGTTAATTCACCCCTCCACTTT.

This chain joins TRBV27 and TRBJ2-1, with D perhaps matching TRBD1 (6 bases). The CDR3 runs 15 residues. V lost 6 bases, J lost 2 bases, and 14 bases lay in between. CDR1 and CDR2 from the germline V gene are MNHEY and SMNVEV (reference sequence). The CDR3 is CASSLETGAYNEQFF. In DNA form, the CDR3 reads TGTGCCAGCAGCCTCGAGACAGGCGCCTACAATGAGCAGTTCTTC.

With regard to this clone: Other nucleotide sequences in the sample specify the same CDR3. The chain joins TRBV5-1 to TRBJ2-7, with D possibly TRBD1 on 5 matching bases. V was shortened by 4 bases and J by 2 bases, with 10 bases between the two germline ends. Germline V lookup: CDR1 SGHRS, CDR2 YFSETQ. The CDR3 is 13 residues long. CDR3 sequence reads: CASSPLGPYEQYF. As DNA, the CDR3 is TGCGCCAGCAGCCCCTTGGGGCCCTACGAGCAGTACTTC.

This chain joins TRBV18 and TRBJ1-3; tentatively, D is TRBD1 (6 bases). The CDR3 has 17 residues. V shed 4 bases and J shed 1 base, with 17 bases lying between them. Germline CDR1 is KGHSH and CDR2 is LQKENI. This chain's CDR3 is CASSQLLQGTSGNTIYF. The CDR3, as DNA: TGTGCCAGCTCACAACTTTTACAGGGAACTTCTGGAAACACCATATATTTT.

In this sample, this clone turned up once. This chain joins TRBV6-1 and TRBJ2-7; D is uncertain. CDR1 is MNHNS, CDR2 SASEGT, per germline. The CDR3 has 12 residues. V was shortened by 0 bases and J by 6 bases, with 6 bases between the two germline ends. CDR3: CASSEAGSEQYF. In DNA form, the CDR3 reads TGTGCCAGCAGTGAAGCTGGCTCCGAGCAGTACTTC.

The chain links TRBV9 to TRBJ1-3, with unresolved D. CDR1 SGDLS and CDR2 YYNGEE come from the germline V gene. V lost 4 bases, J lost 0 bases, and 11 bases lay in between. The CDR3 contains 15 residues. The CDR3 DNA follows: TGTGCCAGCAGCCCCGGGCGGGTCTCTGGAAACACCATATATTTT. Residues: CASSPGRVSGNTIYF.

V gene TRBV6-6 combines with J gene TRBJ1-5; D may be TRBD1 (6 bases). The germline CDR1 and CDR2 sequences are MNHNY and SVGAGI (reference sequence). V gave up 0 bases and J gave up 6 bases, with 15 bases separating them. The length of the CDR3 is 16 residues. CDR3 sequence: CASSYSGGRGPQPQHF. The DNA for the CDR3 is TGTGCCAGCAGTTACTCCGGGGGGCGCGGGCCTCAGCCCCAGCATTTT.

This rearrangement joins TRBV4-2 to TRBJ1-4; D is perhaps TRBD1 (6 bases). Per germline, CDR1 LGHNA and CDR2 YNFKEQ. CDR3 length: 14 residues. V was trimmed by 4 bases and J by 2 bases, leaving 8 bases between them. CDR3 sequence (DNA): TGTGCCAGCAGCCTGCAGGGGACTAATGAAAAACTGTTTTTT. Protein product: CASSLQGTNEKLFF.

CDR3: CASSLGWAAGRANYNEQFF. Here the CDR3 DNA reads TGTGCCAGCAGCTTAGGGTGGGCGGCCGGGCGGGCAAATTACAATGAGCAGTTCTTC. The chain uses TRBV11-3 and TRBJ2-1; a possible D gene is TRBD2 (5 bases). The CDR3 contains 19 residues. Per the germline V gene, CDR1 is SGHNT and CDR2 is YENEEA. Trimming stripped 1 base from V and 4 bases from J, with 23 bases between. The whole variable domain, remainder taken from reference TRBV11-3 and TRBJ2-1, is EAGVVQSPRYKIIEKKQPVAFWCNPISGHNTLYWYLQNLGQGPELLIRYENEEAVDDSQLPKDRFSAERLKGVDSTLKIQPAELGDSAVYLCASSLGWAAGRANYNEQFFGPGTRLTVL.

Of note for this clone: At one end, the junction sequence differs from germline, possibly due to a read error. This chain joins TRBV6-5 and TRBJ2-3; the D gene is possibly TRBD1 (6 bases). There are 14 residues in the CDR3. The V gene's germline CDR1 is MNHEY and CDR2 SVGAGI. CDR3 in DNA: TGTGCCAGCAGTAGACAGGAAAGCACAGATAAGCAGTATTTT. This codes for CASSRQESTDKQYF.

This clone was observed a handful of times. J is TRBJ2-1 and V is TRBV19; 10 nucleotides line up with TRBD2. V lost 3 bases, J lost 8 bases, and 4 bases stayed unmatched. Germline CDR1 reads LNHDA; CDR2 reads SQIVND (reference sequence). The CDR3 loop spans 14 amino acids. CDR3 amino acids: CASSMWLAGDEQFF. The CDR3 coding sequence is TGTGCCAGTAGTATGTGGCTAGCGGGAGATGAGCAGTTCTTC.

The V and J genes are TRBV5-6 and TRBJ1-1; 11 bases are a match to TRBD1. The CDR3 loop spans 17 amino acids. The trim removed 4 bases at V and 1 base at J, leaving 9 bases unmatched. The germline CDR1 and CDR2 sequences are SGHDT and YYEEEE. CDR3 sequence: CASSATWTGGRNTEAFF. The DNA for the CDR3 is TGTGCCAGCAGCGCCACATGGACAGGGGGCCGGAACACTGAAGCTTTCTTT.

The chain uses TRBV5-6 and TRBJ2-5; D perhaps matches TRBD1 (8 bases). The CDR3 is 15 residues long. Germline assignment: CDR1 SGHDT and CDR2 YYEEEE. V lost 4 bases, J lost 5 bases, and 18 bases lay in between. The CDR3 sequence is CASSQDRGAGETQYF. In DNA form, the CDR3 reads TGTGCCAGCAGCCAAGACAGGGGAGCGGGGGAGACCCAGTACTTC. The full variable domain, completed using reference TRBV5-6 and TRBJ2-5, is DAGVTQSPTHLIKTRGQQVTLRCSPKSGHDTVSWYQQALGQGPQFIFQYYEEEERQRGNFPDRFSGHQFPNYSSELNVNALLLGDSALYLCASSQDRGAGETQYFGPGTRLLVL.

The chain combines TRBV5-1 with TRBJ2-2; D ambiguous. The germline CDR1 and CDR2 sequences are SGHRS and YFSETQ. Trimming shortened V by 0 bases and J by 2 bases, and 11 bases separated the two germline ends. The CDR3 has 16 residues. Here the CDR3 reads CASSLGLRANTGELFF. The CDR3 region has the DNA TGCGCCAGCAGCTTGGGACTGAGAGCAAACACCGGGGAGCTGTTTTTT.

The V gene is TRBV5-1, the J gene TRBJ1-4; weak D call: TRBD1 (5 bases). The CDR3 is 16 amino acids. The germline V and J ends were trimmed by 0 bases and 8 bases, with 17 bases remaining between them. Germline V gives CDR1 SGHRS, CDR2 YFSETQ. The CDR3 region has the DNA TGCGCCAGCAGCTTGGCCCCGGACAACTCGGACGAAAAACTGTTTTTT. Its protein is CASSLAPDNSDEKLFF. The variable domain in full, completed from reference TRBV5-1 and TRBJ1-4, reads KAGVTQTPRYLIKTRGQQVTLSCSPISGHRSVSWYQQTPGQGLQFLFEYFSETQRNKGNFPGRFSGRQFSNSRSEMNVSTLELGDSALYLCASSLAPDNSDEKLFFGSGTQLSVL.

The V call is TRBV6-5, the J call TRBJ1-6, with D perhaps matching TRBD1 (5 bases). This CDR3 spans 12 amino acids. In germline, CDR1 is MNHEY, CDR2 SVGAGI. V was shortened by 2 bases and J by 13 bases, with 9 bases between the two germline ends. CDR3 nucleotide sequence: TGTGCCAGCAGTTACAAGGGGTTCCCCCTCCACTTT. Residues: CASSYKGFPLHF.

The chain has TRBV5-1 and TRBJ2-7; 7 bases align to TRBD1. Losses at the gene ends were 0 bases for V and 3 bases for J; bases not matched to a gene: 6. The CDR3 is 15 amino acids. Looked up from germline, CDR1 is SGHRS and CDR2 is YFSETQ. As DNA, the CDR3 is TGCGCCAGCAGCTTGGCCGGGACAGAAAACTACGAGCAGTACTTC. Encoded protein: CASSLAGTENYEQYF.

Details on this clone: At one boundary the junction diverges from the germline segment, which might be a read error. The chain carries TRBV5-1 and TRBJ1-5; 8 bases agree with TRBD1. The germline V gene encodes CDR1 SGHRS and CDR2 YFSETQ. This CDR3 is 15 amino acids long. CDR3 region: CASSPGQGSNQSQHF. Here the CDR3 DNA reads TGCGCCAGCAGCCCCGGACAGGGCAGCAATCAGTCCCAGCATTTT.

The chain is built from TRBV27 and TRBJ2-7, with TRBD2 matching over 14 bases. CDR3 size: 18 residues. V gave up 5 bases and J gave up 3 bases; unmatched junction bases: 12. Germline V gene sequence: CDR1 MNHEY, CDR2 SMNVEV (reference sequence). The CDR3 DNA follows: TGTGCCAGCAGTCACTCAGGGACTAGCGGGAGCATAGACTACGAGCAGTACTTC. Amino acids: CASSHSGTSGSIDYEQYF.

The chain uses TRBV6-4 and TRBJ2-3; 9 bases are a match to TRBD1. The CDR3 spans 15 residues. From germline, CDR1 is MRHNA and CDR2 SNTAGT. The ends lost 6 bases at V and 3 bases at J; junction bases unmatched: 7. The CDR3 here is CASSSTTGGTDTQYF. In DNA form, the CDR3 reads TGTGCCAGCAGCTCCACGACAGGGGGGACAGATACGCAGTATTTT.

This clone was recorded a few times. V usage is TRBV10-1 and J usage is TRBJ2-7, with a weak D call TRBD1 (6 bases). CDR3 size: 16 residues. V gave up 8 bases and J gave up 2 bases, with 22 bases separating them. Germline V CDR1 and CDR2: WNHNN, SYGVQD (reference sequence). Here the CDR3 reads CASFRDTHVIPYEQYF. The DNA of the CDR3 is TGCGCCAGCTTCCGGGACACTCATGTTATCCCCTACGAGCAGTACTTC.

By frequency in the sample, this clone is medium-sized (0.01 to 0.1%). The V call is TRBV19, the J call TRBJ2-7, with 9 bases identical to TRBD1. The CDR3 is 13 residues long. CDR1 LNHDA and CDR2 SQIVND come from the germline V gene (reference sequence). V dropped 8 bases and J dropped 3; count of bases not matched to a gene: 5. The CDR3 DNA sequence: TGTGCCAGTGGGACAGGGCTCCTCTACGAGCAGTACTTC. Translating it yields CASGTGLLYEQYF.